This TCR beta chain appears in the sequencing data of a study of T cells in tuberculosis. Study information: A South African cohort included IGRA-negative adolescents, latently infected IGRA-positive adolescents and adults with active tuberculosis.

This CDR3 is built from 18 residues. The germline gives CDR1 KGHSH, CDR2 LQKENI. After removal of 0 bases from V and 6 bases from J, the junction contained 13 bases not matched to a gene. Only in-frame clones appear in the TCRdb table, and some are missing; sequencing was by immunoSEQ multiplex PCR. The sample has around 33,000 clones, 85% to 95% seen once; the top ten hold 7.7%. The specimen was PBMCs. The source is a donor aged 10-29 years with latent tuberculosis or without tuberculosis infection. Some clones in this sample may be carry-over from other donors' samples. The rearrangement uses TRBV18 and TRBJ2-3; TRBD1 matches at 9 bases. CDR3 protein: CASSPPNPGQGNRDTQYF. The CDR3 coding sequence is TGTGCCAGCTCACCACCTAACCCGGGACAGGGTAATCGGGATACGCAGTATTTT.